The 8 T cell receptor beta chains below come from one sample, sequenced in a study of blood T cell repertoires in COVID-19. Some clones are missing from TCRdb's copy, which holds only in-frame ones; the method was immunoSEQ multiplex PCR. Found here are some 81,000 clones, over 90% of them singletons; the top ten hold 3.5% to 5%. Sequenced material: peripheral blood. These receptors were collected from a human donor with active COVID-19. The donor label of this sample is uncertain.

This clone was seen a few times. This sequence joins TRBV10-1 and TRBJ1-2; D not certain. Germline-derived CDR1 and CDR2 are WNHNN and SYGVQD (reference sequence). The V gene lost 0 bases and the J gene lost 5 bases, with 7 bases spanning the gap. CDR3 length equals 13 residues. CDR3 DNA: TGCGCCAGCAGTGAGTCGAGAGGATATGGCTACACCTTC. Translating it yields CASSESRGYGYTF.

The rearrangement uses TRBV5-4 and TRBJ2-7; 9 bases line up with TRBD1. From germline, CDR1 is SGHNT and CDR2 YYREEE (reference sequence). The CDR3 sequence is 14 residues long. V trimming: 4 bases; J trimming: 6 bases; junction bases outside the gene matches: 8. The CDR3 is CASSPQTGGVEQYF. CDR3 DNA: TGTGCCAGCAGCCCCCAGACAGGGGGGGTCGAGCAGTACTTC. Based on the CDR3 plus reference TRBV5-4 and TRBJ2-7, the full variable domain is ETGVTQSPTHLIKTRGQQVTLRCSSQSGHNTVSWYQQALGQGPQFIFQYYREEENGRGNFPPRFSGLQFPNYSSELNVNALELDDSALYLCASSPQTGGVEQYFGPGTRLTVT.

V gene TRBV5-1 combines with J gene TRBJ2-7, with TRBD1 matching over 9 bases. CDR1 SGHRS and CDR2 YFSETQ come from the germline V gene. CDR3 length: 16 residues. The V and J ends lost 3 bases and 2 bases, in that order; junction bases with no gene match: 9. CDR3 coding DNA: TGCGCCAGCAGCTCTGGACAGGGGTCCACCACCTACGAGCAGTACTTC. This sequence encodes CASSSGQGSTTYEQYF.

This rearrangement joins TRBV5-1 to TRBJ2-7; 8 nucleotides match TRBD1. Unmatched junction bases numbered 9, after V lost 4 bases and J lost 3 bases. This CDR3 is 15 amino acids long. From germline, CDR1 is SGHRS and CDR2 YFSETQ. In DNA, the CDR3 is TGCGCCAGCAGCGCCCGGACAGGGCCTGACTACGAGCAGTACTTC. Protein: CASSARTGPDYEQYF.

This clone was seen a single time. An end of the junction differs from the germline gene, which may be a read error. This sequence joins TRBV19 and TRBJ1-1, with TRBD1 matching 8 bases. This CDR3 has 14 residues. CDR1 is LNHDA and CDR2 is SQIVND in the germline V gene (reference sequence). The CDR3 region has the DNA TGTGCCAGTAGTTTAGACAGGGGGAACACTGAAGCTTTCTTT. It is translated as CASSLDRGNTEAFF.

The V call is TRBV6-6, the J call TRBJ1-2; possible D gene TRBD1, 6 bases. The CDR3 totals 12 residues. V gave up 6 bases and J gave up 3 bases, with 8 bases separating them. CDR1 is MNHNY, CDR2 SVGAGI, per germline (reference sequence). The chain's CDR3 is CASRQGDYGYTF. In nucleotides, the CDR3 is TGTGCCAGCAGACAGGGAGACTATGGCTACACCTTC.

The DNA of the CDR3 is TGTGCCAGCAGTTTTCGTCCCGGGACAGGTCTCAATGAGCAGTTCTTC. It encodes CASSFRPGTGLNEQFF. The chain joins TRBV27 to TRBJ2-1; TRBD1 agrees at 8 bases. This CDR3 has 16 amino acids. Germline CDR1 reads MNHEY; CDR2 reads SMNVEV (reference sequence). After removal of 3 bases from V and 6 bases from J, the junction contained 10 bases not matched to a gene.

The chain links TRBV7-6 to TRBJ2-7; D may be TRBD1 (5 bases). In germline, CDR1 is SGHVS, CDR2 FNYEAQ. V lost 5 bases and J 2 bases, leaving 10 bases between the germline ends. This CDR3 contains 13 residues. The CDR3 here is CASSPQDTYEQYF. As DNA, the CDR3 is TGTGCCAGCAGCCCACAGGACACCTACGAGCAGTACTTC.